Listed below are T cell receptor beta chains from one sample, sequenced in a study of T cells after yellow fever vaccination. TCRdb used MiXCR to reprocess the 5' RACE reads, holding one entry per CDR3 protein. The table shows approximately 110,000 distinct CDR3 sequences, with nearly 7.5% occurring only once. Specimen: CD4+ T cells sorted from PBMCs, collected roughly 10 days after the first yellow fever vaccination. Receptors were obtained from a man aged 18 to 29 who received the YFV17D yellow fever vaccine. Both conserved end residues are part of each CDR3. D genes are given only for firm matches. Only some rows state a clone size, as once, few, many or a class for expanded clones.

V: TRBV5-4
size: many
D: -
J: TRBJ2-5
DNA: TGTGCCAGCAGCTTGGGAGCGTCCTGGATACAAGAGACCCAGTACTTC
CDR3: CASSLGASWIQETQYF

V: TRBV7-2
size: many
D: -
J: TRBJ1-5
DNA: TGTGCCAGCAGCTTAAACCAGGGGTTCGATCAGCCCCAGCATTTT
CDR3: CASSLNQGFDQPQHF

V: TRBV2
size: many
D: TRBD2
J: TRBJ2-2
DNA: TGTGCCAGCGGGACTATCGAGAACACCGGGGAGCTGTTTTTT
CDR3: CASGTIENTGELFF

V: TRBV15
size: many
D: TRBD1
J: TRBJ1-4
DNA: TGTGCCACCAGCGGACAGGGTTGGGAAAAACTGTTTTTT
CDR3: CATSGQGWEKLFF

V: TRBV24-1
size: many
D: -
J: TRBJ1-2
DNA: TGTGCCACCAGTGACGCACGGACCAACTATGGCTACACCTTC
CDR3: CATSDARTNYGYTF

V: TRBV5-1
size: many
D: -
J: TRBJ2-1
DNA: TGCGCCAGCAGCCTTCTGGGGGGGGGCGAGCAGTTCTTC
CDR3: CASSLLGGGEQFF

V: TRBV15
size: many
D: -
J: TRBJ1-4
DNA: TGTGCCACCAGCAGAGAGCGGACCGCGGAAAAACTGTTTTTT
CDR3: CATSRERTAEKLFF

V: TRBV7-7
size: many
D: -
J: TRBJ2-2
DNA: TGTGCTAGCAGCCAAGCCCCGGGACATCACACCGGGGAGCTGTTTTTT
CDR3: CASSQAPGHHTGELFF

V: TRBV12-3/TRBV12-4
size: many
D: -
J: TRBJ2-3
DNA: TGTGCCAGCGCCTCGTCTGGAGATACGCAGTATTTT
CDR3: CASASSGDTQYF

V: TRBV15
size: many
D: -
J: TRBJ1-3
DNA: TGTGCCACCAGCAGAGATCTTGGTACTGGAAACACCATATATTTT
CDR3: CATSRDLGTGNTIYF

V: TRBV9
size: many
D: -
J: TRBJ1-2
DNA: TGTGCCAGCAGCCCCTCCTGGGCGGGGGGGACTGCCTATGGCTACACCTTC
CDR3: CASSPSWAGGTAYGYTF

V: TRBV7-2
size: many
D: -
J: TRBJ2-1
DNA: TGTGCCAGCAGCTCCCAGCAGGGCATTAATGAGCAGTTCTTC
CDR3: CASSSQQGINEQFF

V: TRBV6-1
size: many
D: TRBD1
J: TRBJ1-2
DNA: TGTGCCAGCAGTGGACAGGGAGAGTGGTATGGCTACACCTTC
CDR3: CASSGQGEWYGYTF

V: TRBV5-1
size: many
D: -
J: TRBJ1-2
DNA: TGCGCCAGCAGAACCGGGCCCACCAACTATGGCTACACCTTC
CDR3: CASRTGPTNYGYTF

V: TRBV15
size: few
D: -
J: TRBJ1-2
DNA: TGTGCCACCAGCAGAGATACGGGGCGGTCCGCAGATGGCTACACCTTC
CDR3: CATSRDTGRSADGYTF

V: TRBV7-2
size: many
D: -
J: TRBJ1-5
DNA: TGTGCCAGCAGCTTAGACCTACTTAACCTCCAGCATTTT
CDR3: CASSLDLLNLQHF

V: TRBV20-1
size: many
D: -
J: TRBJ1-5
DNA: TGCAGTGCTATTCGGGACCGGCACCCCCAGCATTTT
CDR3: CSAIRDRHPQHF

V: TRBV20-1
size: many
D: TRBD1
J: TRBJ1-3
DNA: TGCAGTGCTATTAGCCCGGACAGGGGGAACACCATATATTTT
CDR3: CSAISPDRGNTIYF

V: TRBV27
size: many
D: -
J: TRBJ1-1
DNA: TGTGCCAGCACCCCCGGGGGGATAGACACTGAAGCTTTCTTT
CDR3: CASTPGGIDTEAFF

V: TRBV12-3/TRBV12-4
size: many
D: TRBD1
J: TRBJ2-7
DNA: TGTGCCAGCAGTTCGGACAGGGGGGGCGAGCAGTACTTC
CDR3: CASSSDRGGEQYF

V: TRBV7-2
size: many
D: TRBD2
J: TRBJ2-1
DNA: TGTGCCAGCAGCCCCCGGACTAGCGGTGAGCAGTTCTTC
CDR3: CASSPRTSGEQFF

V: TRBV27
size: few
D: -
J: TRBJ1-1
DNA: TGTGCCAGCAGTTGGGGGAGGGGGTCGGACACTGAAGCTTTCTTT
CDR3: CASSWGRGSDTEAFF

V: TRBV20-1
size: many
D: -
J: TRBJ1-5
DNA: TGCAGTGCTAGAGATCAAGATCAGCCCCAGCATTTT
CDR3: CSARDQDQPQHF

V: TRBV20-1
size: many
D: -
J: TRBJ1-1
DNA: TGCAGTGCTCGCCGGGCCCCCGCCCAGCCTGAAGCTTTCTTT
CDR3: CSARRAPAQPEAFF

V: TRBV5-1
size: many
D: -
J: TRBJ1-1
DNA: TGCGCCAGCAGCTTGGCCGAGACAGGCGGCTTTGTAGCTTTCTTT
CDR3: CASSLAETGGFVAFF

V: TRBV11-2
size: -
D: -
J: TRBJ2-5
DNA: TGTGCCAGCAGCTTCACCGGGGGCCAAGAGACCCAGTACTTC
CDR3: CASSFTGGQETQYF

V: TRBV10-3
size: many
D: TRBD1
J: TRBJ2-3
DNA: TGTGCCATCAGGACAGGGGCCCCAGATACGCAGTATTTT
CDR3: CAIRTGAPDTQYF

V: TRBV5-4
size: -
D: -
J: TRBJ2-2
DNA: TGTGCCAGCAGAGTTAACACCGGGGAGCTGTTTTTT
CDR3: CASRVNTGELFF

V: TRBV6-5
size: many
D: -
J: TRBJ1-1
DNA: TGTGCCAGCAGTTACTCGGACCGTTTCACTGAAGCTTTCTTT
CDR3: CASSYSDRFTEAFF

V: TRBV20-1
size: many
D: -
J: TRBJ2-3
DNA: TGCAGTGTTGCGGACCACCTAGATACGCAGTATTTT
CDR3: CSVADHLDTQYF

V: TRBV2
size: -
D: -
J: TRBJ2-2
DNA: TGTGCCAGCACGGGCGTAGGCTCGAACACCGGGGAGCTGTTTTTT
CDR3: CASTGVGSNTGELFF

V: TRBV15
size: few
D: -
J: TRBJ1-3
DNA: TGTGCCACCAGCAGAGACCTTGGGCCGCAGGGCACCATATATTTT
CDR3: CATSRDLGPQGTIYF

V: TRBV20-1
size: -
D: TRBD2
J: TRBJ2-7
DNA: TGCAGTGCGACTACTAGCGGGGGATCCTACGAGCAGTACTTC
CDR3: CSATTSGGSYEQYF

V: TRBV18
size: -
D: -
J: TRBJ2-7
DNA: TGTGCCAGCTCACCACGACTCAGGGGCGCCGGGGACGAGCAGTACTTC
CDR3: CASSPRLRGAGDEQYF

V: TRBV9
size: many
D: -
J: TRBJ1-6
DNA: TGTGCCAGCAGCGTAGCGGCGGGGAGCTCCTATAATTCACCCCTCCACTTT
CDR3: CASSVAAGSSYNSPLHF

V: TRBV7-2
size: many
D: TRBD2
J: TRBJ2-1
DNA: TGTGCCAGCAGCTTTCCGCGGGGGGCCGTGAATGAGCAGTTCTTC
CDR3: CASSFPRGAVNEQFF

V: TRBV7-9
size: many
D: TRBD1
J: TRBJ1-1
DNA: TGTGCCAGCAGCTATGGGGGACAGATAAACACTGAAGCTTTCTTT
CDR3: CASSYGGQINTEAFF

V: TRBV7-2
size: many
D: TRBD1
J: TRBJ1-2
DNA: TGTGCCAGCAGGGCGCGGGACAGGGACTATGGCTACACCTTC
CDR3: CASRARDRDYGYTF

V: TRBV7-9
size: -
D: -
J: TRBJ2-3
DNA: TGTGCCAGCAGCTTAGTTAGTAGTACCTCGGATACGCAGTATTTT
CDR3: CASSLVSSTSDTQYF

V: TRBV20-1
size: few
D: TRBD2
J: TRBJ2-7
DNA: TGCAGCGCTAGCCGCGGGGGGTGGAGCGAGCAGTACTTC
CDR3: CSASRGGWSEQYF

V: TRBV4-3
size: many
D: TRBD2
J: TRBJ2-7
DNA: TGCGCCAGCAGCCCCTCGCTTGCTAGCGGGGCCTACGAGCAGTACTTC
CDR3: CASSPSLASGAYEQYF

V: TRBV5-1
size: many
D: -
J: TRBJ2-5
DNA: TGCGCCAGCAGCCACCGGACGGACCAAGAGACCCAGTACTTC
CDR3: CASSHRTDQETQYF

V: TRBV25-1
size: many
D: TRBD1
J: TRBJ1-6
DNA: TGTGCCAGCAGTGAGTCCCCGGGACAGAGGGCCTCACCCCTCCACTTT
CDR3: CASSESPGQRASPLHF

V: TRBV12-3/TRBV12-4
size: many
D: -
J: TRBJ2-5
DNA: TGTGCCAGTCGGGCTAGCCGAGAGACCCAGTACTTC
CDR3: CASRASRETQYF

V: TRBV12-3/TRBV12-4
size: many
D: -
J: TRBJ1-1
DNA: TGTGCCAGCAGTTTAGTGGGGAGGGCTGAAGCTTTCTTT
CDR3: CASSLVGRAEAFF

V: TRBV5-1
size: many
D: -
J: TRBJ2-3
DNA: TGCGCCAGCAGCGAGGGACTTTCCCGCACAGATACGCAGTATTTT
CDR3: CASSEGLSRTDTQYF

V: TRBV4-2
size: many
D: -
J: TRBJ2-5
DNA: TGTGCCAGCAGCCAAGCGGGGGTGCAAGAGACCCAGTACTTC
CDR3: CASSQAGVQETQYF

V: TRBV4-3
size: many
D: -
J: TRBJ1-2
DNA: TGCGCCAGCAGCCAAGCCCCAGCTCCGGTCTCGGCGGGCTACACCTTC
CDR3: CASSQAPAPVSAGYTF